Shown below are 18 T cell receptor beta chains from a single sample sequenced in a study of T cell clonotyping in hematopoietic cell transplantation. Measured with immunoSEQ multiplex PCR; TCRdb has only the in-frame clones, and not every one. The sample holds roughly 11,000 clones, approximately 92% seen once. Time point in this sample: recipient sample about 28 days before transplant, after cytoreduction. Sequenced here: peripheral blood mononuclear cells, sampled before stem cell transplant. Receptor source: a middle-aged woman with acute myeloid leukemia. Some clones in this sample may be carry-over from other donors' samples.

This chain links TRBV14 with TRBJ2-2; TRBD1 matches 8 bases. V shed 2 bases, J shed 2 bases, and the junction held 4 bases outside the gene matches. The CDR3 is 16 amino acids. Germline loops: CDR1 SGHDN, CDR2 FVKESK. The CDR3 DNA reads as TGTGCCAGCAGCCAATGGACAGGGCCCAACACCGGGGAGCTGTTTTTT. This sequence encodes CASSQWTGPNTGELFF.

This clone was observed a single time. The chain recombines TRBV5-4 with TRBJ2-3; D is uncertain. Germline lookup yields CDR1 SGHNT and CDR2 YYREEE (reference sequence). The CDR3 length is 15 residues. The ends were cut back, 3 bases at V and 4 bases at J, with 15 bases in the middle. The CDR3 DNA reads TGTGCCAGCAGCTCCCGCACCCCTGGAGCAGATACGCAGTATTTT. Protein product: CASSSRTPGADTQYF.

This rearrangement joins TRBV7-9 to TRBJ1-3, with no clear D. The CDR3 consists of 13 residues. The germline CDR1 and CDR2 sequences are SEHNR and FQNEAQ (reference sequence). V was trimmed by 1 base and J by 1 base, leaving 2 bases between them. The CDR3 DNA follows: TGTGCCAGCAGCTTAGGGTCTGGAAACACCATATATTTT. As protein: CASSLGSGNTIYF. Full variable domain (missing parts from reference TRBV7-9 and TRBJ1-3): DTGVSQNPRHKITKRGQNVTFRCDPISEHNRLYWYRQTLGQGPEFLTYFQNEAQLEKSRLLSDRFSAERPKGSFSTLEIQRTEQGDSAMYLCASSLGSGNTIYFGEGSWLTVV.

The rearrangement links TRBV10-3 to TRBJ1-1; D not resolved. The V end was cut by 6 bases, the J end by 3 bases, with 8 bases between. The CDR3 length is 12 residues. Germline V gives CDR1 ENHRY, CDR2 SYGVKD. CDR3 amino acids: CAIRATDTEAFF. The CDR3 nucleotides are TGTGCCATCAGAGCCACGGACACTGAAGCTTTCTTT.

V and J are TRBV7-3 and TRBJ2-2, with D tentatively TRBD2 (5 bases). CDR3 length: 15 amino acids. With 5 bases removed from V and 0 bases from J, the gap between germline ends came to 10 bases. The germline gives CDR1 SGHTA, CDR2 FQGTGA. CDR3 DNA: TGTGCCAGCAGCCCTACCGGGACGAACACCGGGGAGCTGTTTTTT. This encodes CASSPTGTNTGELFF.

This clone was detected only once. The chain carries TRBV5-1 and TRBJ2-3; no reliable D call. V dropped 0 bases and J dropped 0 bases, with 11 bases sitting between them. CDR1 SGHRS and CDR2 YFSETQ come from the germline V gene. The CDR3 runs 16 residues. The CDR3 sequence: CASSLVFSPSTDTQYF. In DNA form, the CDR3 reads TGCGCCAGCAGCTTGGTTTTTAGTCCCAGCACAGATACGCAGTATTTT.

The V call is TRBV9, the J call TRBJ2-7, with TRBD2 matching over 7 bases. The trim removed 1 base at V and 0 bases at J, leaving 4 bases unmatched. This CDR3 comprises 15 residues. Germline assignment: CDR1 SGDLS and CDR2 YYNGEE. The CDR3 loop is CASSVFAGASYEQYF. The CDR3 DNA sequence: TGTGCCAGCAGCGTATTTGCGGGAGCCTCCTACGAGCAGTACTTC.

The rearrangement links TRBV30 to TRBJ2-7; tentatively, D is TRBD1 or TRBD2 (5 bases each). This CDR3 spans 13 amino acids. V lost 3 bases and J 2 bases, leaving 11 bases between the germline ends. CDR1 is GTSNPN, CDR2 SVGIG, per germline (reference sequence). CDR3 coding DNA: TGTGCCTGGAGAAGGGACGTTGCCTACGAGCAGTACTTC. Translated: CAWRRDVAYEQYF.

CDR3 in DNA: TGTGCCAGCAGCCAATCGGTGGGCCTCAGGCCCACCTTC. This gives the protein CASSQSVGLRPTF. The chain combines TRBV16 with TRBJ1-2; the D is unclear. Germline CDR1 and CDR2: KGHSY and FQNENV. The CDR3 is 13 amino acids. The V and J ends lost 0 bases and 13 bases respectively, with 15 bases between them.

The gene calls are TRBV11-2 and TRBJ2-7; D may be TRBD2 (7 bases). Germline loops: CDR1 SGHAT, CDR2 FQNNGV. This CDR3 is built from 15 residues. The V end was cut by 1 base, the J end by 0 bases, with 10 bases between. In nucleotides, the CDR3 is TGTGCCAGCAGCTTAGGGGGGGGGCCCTCCTACGAGCAGTACTTC. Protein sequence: CASSLGGGPSYEQYF.

The CDR3 sequence: CASSQDTGRHTQYF. DNA for the CDR3: TGCGCCAGCAGCCAAGATACAGGGCGCCATACGCAGTATTTT. The chain combines TRBV4-3 with TRBJ2-3; D might be TRBD1 (6 bases). Trimming shortened V by 0 bases and J by 7 bases, and 11 bases separated the two germline ends. The CDR3 spans 14 residues. CDR1 is LGHNA and CDR2 is YSLEER in the germline V gene.

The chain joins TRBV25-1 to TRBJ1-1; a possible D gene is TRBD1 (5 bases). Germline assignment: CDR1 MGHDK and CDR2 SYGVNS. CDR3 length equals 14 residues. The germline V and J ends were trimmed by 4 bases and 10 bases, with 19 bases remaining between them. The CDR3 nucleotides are TGTGCCAGCAGTGGATTAGGTGTTGGGGGGGGAGCTTTCTTT. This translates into CASSGLGVGGGAFF. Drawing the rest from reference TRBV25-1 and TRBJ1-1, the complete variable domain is EADIYQTPRYLVIGTGKKITLECSQTMGHDKMYWYQQDPGMELHLIHYSYGVNSTEKGDLSSESTVSRIRTEHFPLTLESARPSHTSQYLCASSGLGVGGGAFFGQGTRLTVV.

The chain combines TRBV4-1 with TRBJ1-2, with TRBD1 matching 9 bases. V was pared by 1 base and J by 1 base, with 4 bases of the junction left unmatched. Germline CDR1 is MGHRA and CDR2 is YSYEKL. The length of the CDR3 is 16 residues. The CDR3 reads CASSQGGQGSNYGYTF. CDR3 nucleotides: TGCGCCAGCAGCCAAGGGGGACAGGGAAGTAACTATGGCTACACCTTC.

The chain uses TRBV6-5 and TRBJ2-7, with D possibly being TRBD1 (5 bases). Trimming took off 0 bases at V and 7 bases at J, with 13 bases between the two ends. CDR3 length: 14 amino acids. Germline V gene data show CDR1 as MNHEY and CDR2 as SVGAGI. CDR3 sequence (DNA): TGTGCCAGCAGTTACTCTAGGGGTGACGGAGAGCAGTACTTC. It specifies CASSYSRGDGEQYF.

CDR3 DNA sequence: TGCGCCAGCAGCCAAGAGGTGGCGTACGAGCAGTACTTC. Its protein is CASSQEVAYEQYF. The chain is built from TRBV4-1 and TRBJ2-7; D call uncertain. V shed 0 bases and J shed 4 bases, with 7 bases lying between them. The CDR3 extends over 13 amino acids. Germline V lookup: CDR1 MGHRA, CDR2 YSYEKL.

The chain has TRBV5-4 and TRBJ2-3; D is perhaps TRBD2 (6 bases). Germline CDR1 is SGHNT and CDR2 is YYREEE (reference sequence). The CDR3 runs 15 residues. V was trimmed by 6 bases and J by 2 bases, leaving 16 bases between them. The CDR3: CASIEQAGLTDTQYF. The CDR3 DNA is TGTGCCAGCATCGAACAGGCGGGACTCACAGATACGCAGTATTTT.

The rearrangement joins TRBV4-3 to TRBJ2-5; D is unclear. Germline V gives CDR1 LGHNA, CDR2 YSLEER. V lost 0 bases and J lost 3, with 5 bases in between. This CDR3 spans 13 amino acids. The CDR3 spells CASSQDSKETQYF. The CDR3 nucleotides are TGCGCCAGCAGCCAAGATAGTAAAGAGACCCAGTACTTC.

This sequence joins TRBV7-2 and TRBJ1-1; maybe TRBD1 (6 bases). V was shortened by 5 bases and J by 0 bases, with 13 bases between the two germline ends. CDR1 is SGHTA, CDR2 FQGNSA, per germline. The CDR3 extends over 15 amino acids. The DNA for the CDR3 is TGTGCCAGCAGCAGAGAGGGGGTGGTGAACACTGAAGCTTTCTTT. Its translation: CASSREGVVNTEAFF.